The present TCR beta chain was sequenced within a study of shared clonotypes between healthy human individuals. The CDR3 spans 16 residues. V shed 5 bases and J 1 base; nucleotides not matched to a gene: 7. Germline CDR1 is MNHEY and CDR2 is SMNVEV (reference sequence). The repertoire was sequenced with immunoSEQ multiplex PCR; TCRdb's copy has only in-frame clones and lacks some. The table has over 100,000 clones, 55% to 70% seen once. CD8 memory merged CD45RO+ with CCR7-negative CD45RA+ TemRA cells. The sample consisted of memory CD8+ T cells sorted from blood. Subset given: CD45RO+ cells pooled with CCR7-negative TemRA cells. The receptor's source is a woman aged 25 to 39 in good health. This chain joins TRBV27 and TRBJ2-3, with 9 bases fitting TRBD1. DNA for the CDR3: TGTGCCAGCAGTACCACACAGGGGGCGCGCACAGATACGCAGTATTTT. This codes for CASSTTQGARTDTQYF.